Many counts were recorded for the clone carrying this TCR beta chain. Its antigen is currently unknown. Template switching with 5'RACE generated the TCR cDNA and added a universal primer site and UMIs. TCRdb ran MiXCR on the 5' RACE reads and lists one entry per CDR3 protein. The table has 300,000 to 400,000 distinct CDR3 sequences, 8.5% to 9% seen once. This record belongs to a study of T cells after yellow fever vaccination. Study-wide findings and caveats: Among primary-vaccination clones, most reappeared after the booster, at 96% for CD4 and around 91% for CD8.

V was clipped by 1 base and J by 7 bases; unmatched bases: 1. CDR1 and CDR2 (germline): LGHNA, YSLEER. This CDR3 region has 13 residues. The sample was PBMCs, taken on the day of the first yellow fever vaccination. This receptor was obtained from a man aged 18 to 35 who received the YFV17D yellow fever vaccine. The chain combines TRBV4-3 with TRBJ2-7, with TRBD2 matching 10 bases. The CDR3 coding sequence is TGCGCCAGCAGCCAAGGACTAGCGGGTGAGCAGTACTTC. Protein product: CASSQGLAGEQYF.